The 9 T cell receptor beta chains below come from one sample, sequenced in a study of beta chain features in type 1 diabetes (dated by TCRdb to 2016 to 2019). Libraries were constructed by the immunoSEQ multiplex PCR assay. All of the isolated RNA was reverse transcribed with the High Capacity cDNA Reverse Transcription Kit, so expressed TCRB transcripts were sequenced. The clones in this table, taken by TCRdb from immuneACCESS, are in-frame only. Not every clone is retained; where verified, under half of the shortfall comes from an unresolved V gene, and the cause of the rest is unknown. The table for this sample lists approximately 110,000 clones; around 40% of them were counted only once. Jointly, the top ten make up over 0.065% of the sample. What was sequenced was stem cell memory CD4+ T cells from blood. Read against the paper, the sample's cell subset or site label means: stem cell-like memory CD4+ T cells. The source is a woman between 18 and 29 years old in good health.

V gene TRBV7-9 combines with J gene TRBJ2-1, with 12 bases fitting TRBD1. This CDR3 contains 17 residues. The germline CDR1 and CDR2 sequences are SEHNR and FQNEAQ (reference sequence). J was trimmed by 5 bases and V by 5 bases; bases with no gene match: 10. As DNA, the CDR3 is TGTGCCAGCAGCCCCGCCCTCCGGGACAGGGGGCACAATGAGCAGTTCTTC. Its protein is CASSPALRDRGHNEQFF.

In DNA form, the CDR3 reads TGTGCCAGCAGCTTAGTGGTGAGCACTGAAGCTTTCTTT. It codes for CASSLVVSTEAFF. This chain connects TRBV7-9 to TRBJ1-1, with D unresolved. Trimming took 1 base from V and 4 from J, leaving 7 bases between them. The germline CDR1 and CDR2 sequences are SEHNR and FQNEAQ (reference sequence). There are 13 residues in the CDR3.

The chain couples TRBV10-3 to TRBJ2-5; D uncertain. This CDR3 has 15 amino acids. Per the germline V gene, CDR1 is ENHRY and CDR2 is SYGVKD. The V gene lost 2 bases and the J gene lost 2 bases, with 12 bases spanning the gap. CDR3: CAISEGWRSQETQYF. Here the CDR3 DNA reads TGTGCCATCAGTGAGGGGTGGCGGAGTCAAGAGACCCAGTACTTC.

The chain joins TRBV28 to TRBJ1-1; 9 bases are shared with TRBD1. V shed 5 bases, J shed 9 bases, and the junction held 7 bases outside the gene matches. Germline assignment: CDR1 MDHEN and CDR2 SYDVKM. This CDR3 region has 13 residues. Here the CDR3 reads CASSDRTGVKAFF. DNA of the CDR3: TGTGCCAGCAGTGACCGGACAGGGGTAAAAGCTTTCTTT.

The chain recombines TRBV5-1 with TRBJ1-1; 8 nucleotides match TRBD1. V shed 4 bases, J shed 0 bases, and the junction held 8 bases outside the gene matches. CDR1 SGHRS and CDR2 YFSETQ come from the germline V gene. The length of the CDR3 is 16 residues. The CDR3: CASSRGQGIMNTEAFF. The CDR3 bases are TGCGCCAGCAGCCGAGGACAGGGTATTATGAACACTGAAGCTTTCTTT.

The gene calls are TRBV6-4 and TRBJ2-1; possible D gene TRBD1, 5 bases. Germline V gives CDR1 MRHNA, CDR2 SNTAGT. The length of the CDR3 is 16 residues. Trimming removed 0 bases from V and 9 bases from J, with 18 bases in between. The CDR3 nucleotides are TGTGCCAGCAGTGACTCTGGCAGGGTTGGCGGCGCTGAGCAGTTCTTC. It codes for CASSDSGRVGGAEQFF.

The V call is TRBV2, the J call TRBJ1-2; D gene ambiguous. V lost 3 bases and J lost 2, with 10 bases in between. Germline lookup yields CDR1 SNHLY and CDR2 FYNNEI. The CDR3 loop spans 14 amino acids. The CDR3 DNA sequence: TGTGCCAGCAGTGAGCCGGGATCAAACTATGGCTACACCTTC. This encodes CASSEPGSNYGYTF.

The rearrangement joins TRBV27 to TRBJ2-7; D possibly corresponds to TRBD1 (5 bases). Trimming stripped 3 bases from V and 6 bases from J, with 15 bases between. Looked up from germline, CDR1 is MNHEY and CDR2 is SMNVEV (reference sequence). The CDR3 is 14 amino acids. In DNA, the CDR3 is TGTGCCAGCAGTTTCGGCAGGGCTCGTTCCGAGCAGTACTTC. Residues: CASSFGRARSEQYF.

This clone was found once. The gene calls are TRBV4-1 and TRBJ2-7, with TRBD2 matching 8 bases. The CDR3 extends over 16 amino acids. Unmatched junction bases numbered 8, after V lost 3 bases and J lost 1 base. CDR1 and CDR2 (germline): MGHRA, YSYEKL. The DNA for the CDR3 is TGCGCCAGCAGCCAGGTAAAGCGGGAGACTTCCTACGAGCAGTACTTC. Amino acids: CASSQVKRETSYEQYF.